Reported below is one T cell receptor (beta chain). In this CDR3 the conserved last residue, phenylalanine or tryptophan, is missing, so a read error is likely. RNA was extracted from bulk tissue without any cell sorting. This non-tumor lung sample came from over 3 cm beyond the tumor edge. Three rounds of nested PCR, following a modified ARM-PCR protocol, produced the TCRbeta library. MiXCR was run by TCRdb on the multiplex PCR reads, yielding one entry per CDR3 protein. In the table there are about 67,000 distinct CDR3 sequences, approximately 73% of which are singletons. Germline V gives CDR1 SGHNT, CDR2 YENEEA. The CDR3 covers 13 residues. This sample is drawn from a study of tumor and adjacent non-tumor tissue in lung cancer.

This receptor was identified in a man between 60 and 70 years old with non-small cell lung cancer. What was sequenced was distant non-tumor lung tissue. The gene calls are TRBV11-3 and TRBJ2-3; D not certain. CDR3 in DNA: TGTGCAAGCAGCTTAGGCCGTGGAGATACGCAGTATTGT. It is translated as CASSLGRGDTQYC.